This record concerns one T cell receptor beta chain sequence. The antigen remains undetermined. V dropped 1 base and J dropped 10 bases, with 13 bases sitting between them. This CDR3 has 13 residues. CDR1 is SEHNR, CDR2 FQNEAQ, per germline (reference sequence). Measured with immunoSEQ multiplex PCR; TCRdb has only the in-frame clones, and not every one. The table has about 400,000 clones, about 88% seen once. Sample treatment: about 20 received Ad26.COV2.S at low or high dose, single or two shots; a few received placebo; per-sample allocation not given. The investigators took samples on day 63 after the first vaccine or placebo injection. The donor was a Boston adult aged 18-55 years. The data were taken from a study of Ad26.COV2.S vaccination and SARS-CoV-2 variants. Study background: Sample donor was a member of the COV1001 Ad26.COV2.S trial arm. Ad26.COV2.S shots went into the muscle once or twice, 56 days apart. Study outcomes and limitations: The TCR-based breadth and depth measures might underestimate overall T cell responses.

The specimen comprised peripheral blood, sampled in a trial of Ad26.COV2.S vaccine versus placebo. V gene TRBV7-9 combines with J gene TRBJ1-1; weak D call: TRBD1 (5 bases). The sequence derives from a person aged 18-65 years who received the Ad26.COV2.S COVID-19 vaccine or a placebo. CDR3 loop: CASSLGGAGGAFF. DNA of the CDR3: TGTGCCAGCAGCTTAGGCGGAGCGGGGGGAGCTTTCTTT. Complete variable domain (other parts from reference TRBV7-9 and TRBJ1-1): DTGVSQNPRHKITKRGQNVTFRCDPISEHNRLYWYRQTLGQGPEFLTYFQNEAQLEKSRLLSDRFSAERPKGSFSTLEIQRTEQGDSAMYLCASSLGGAGGAFFGQGTRLTVV.